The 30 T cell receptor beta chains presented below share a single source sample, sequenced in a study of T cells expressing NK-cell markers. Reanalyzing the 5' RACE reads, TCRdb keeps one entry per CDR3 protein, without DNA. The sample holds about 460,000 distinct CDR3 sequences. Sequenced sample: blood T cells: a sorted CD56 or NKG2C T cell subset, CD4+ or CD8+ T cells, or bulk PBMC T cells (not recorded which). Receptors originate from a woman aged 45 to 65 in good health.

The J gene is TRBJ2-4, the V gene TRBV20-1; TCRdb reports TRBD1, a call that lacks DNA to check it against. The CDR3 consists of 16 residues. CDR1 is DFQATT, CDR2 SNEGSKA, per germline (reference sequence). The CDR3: CSAGQAIVVSKNIQYF.

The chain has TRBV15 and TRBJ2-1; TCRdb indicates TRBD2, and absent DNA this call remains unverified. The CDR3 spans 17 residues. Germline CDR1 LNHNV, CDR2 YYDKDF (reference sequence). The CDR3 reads CATSRDRLAGGRGEQFF.

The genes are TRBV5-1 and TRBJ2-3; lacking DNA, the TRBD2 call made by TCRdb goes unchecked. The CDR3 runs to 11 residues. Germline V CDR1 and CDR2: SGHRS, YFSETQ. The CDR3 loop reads CASSEGNTQYF.

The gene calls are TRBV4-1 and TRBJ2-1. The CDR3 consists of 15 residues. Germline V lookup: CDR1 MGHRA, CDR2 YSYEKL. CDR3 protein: CASSQDLGVRNEQFF.

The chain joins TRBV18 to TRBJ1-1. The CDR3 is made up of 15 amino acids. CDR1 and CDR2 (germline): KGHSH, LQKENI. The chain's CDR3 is CASSPSRRENTEAFF.

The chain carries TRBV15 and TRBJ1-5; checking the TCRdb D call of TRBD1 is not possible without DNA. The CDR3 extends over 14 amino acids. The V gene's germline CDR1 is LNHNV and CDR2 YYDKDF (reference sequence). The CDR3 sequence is CATSRAWGGQPQHF. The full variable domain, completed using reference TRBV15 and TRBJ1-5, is DAMVIQNPRYQVTQFGKPVTLSCSQTLNHNVMYWYQQKSSQAPKLLFHYYDKDFNNEADTPDNFQSRRPNTSFCFLDIRSPGLGDTAMYLCATSRAWGGQPQHFGDGTRLSIL.

The CDR3 reads CASSLTLAGVNEQYF. The chain couples TRBV5-1 to TRBJ2-7; as DNA is missing, the TRBD1 call by TCRdb cannot be tested. Germline assignment: CDR1 SGHRS and CDR2 YFSETQ. The CDR3 length is 15 residues. The complete variable domain, with remaining parts taken from reference TRBV5-1 and TRBJ2-7, reads KAGVTQTPRYLIKTRGQQVTLSCSPISGHRSVSWYQQTPGQGLQFLFEYFSETQRNKGNFPGRFSGRQFSNSRSEMNVSTLELGDSALYLCASSLTLAGVNEQYFGPGTRLTVT.

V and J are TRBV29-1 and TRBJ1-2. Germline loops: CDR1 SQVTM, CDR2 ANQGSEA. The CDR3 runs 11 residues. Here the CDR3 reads CSVDRSRGYTF.

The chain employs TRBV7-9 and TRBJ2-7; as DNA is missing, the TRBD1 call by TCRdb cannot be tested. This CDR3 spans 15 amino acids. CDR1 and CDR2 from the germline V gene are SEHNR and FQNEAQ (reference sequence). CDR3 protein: CASSLTRQGQYEQYF.

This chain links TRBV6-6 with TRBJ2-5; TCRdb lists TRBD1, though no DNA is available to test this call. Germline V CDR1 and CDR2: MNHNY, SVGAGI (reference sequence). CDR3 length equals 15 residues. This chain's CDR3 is CASRAGTGGGETQYF.

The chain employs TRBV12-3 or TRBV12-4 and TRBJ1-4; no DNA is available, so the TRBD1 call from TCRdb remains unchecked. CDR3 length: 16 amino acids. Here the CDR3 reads CASSSSPGQGNEKLFF.

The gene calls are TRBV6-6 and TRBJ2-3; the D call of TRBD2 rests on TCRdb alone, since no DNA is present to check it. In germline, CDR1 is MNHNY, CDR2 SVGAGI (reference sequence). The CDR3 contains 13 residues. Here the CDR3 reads CASRAGNENTQYF.

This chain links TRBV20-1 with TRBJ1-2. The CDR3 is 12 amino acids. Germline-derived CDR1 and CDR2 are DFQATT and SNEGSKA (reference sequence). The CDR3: CSATPNNYGYTF.

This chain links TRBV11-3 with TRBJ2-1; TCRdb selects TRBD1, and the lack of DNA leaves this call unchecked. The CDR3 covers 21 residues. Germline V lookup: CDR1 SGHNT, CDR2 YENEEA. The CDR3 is CASSSYLGLKPEEDVDNEQFF. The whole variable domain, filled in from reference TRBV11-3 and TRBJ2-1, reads EAGVVQSPRYKIIEKKQPVAFWCNPISGHNTLYWYLQNLGQGPELLIRYENEEAVDDSQLPKDRFSAERLKGVDSTLKIQPAELGDSAVYLCASSSYLGLKPEEDVDNEQFFGPGTRLTVL.

Here the CDR3 reads CSVRARGYEQYF. J is TRBJ2-7 and V is TRBV29-1; TCRdb's D call, TRBD1, is unchecked because there is no DNA. Germline CDR1 reads SQVTM; CDR2 reads ANQGSEA. CDR3 length equals 12 residues.

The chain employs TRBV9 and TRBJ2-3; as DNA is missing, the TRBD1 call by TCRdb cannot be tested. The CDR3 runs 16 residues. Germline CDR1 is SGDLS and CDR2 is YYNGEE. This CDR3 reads CASSLRDTERTDTQYF.

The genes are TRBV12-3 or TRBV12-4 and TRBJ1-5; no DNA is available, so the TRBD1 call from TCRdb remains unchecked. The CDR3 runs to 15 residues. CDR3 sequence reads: CASSITGLGNQPQHF.

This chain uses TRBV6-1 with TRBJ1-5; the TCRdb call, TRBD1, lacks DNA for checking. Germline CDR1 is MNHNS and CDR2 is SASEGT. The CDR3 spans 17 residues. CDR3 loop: CASSYSGTGASNQPQHF.

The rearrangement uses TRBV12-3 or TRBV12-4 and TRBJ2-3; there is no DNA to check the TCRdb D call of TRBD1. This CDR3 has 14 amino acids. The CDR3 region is CASSGQVRTDTQYF.

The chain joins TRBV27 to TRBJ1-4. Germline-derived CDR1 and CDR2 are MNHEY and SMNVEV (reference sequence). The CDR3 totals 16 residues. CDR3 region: CASSRDEWLANEKLFF.

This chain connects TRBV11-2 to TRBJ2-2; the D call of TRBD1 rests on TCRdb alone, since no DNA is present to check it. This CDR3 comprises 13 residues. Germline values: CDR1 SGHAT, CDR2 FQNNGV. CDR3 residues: CASSAGQAGELFF.

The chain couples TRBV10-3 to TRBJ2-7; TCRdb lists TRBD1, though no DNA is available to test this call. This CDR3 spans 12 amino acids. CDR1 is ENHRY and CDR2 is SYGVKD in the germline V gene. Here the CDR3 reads CAVGTVLNEQYF.

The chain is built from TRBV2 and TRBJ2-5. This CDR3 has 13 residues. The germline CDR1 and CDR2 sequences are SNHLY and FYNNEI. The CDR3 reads CASSSGWQETQYF.

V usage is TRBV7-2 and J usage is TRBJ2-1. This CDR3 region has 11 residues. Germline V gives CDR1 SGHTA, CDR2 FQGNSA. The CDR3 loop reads CASSRHGEQFF.

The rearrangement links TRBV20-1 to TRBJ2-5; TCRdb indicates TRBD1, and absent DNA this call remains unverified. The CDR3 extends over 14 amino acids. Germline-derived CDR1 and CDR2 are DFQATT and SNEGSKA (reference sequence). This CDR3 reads CSARWGGPQETQYF.

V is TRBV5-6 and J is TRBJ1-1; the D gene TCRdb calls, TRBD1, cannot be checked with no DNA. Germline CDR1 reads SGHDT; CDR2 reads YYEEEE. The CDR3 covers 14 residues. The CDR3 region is CASSQQGIWSEAFF.

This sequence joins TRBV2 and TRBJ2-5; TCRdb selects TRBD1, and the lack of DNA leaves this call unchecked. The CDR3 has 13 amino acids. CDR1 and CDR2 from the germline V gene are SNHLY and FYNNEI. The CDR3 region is CASSGPGKETQYF.

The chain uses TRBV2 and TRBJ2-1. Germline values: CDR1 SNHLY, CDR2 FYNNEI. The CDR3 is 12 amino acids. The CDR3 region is CASSQAEIGQFF. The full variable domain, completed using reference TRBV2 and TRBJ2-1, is EPEVTQTPSHQVTQMGQEVILRCVPISNHLYFYWYRQILGQKVEFLVSFYNNEISEKSEIFDDQFSVERPDGSNFTLKIRSTKLEDSAMYFCASSQAEIGQFFGPGTRLTVL.

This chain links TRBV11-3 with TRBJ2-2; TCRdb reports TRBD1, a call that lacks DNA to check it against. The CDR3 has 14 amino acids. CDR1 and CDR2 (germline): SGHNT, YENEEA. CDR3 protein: CASKGQVATGELFF.

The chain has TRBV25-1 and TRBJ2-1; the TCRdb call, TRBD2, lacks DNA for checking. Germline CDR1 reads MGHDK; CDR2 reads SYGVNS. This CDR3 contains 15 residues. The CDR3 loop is CASSDPLLAGSEQFF. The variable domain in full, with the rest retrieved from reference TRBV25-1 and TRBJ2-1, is EADIYQTPRYLVIGTGKKITLECSQTMGHDKMYWYQQDPGMELHLIHYSYGVNSTEKGDLSSESTVSRIRTEHFPLTLESARPSHTSQYLCASSDPLLAGSEQFFGPGTRLTVL.